The clone carrying this TCR beta chain was detected only a few times. This table comes from immunoSEQ multiplex PCR, and its TCRdb copy is limited to in-frame clones, with some not included. Of around 400,000 clones detected, less than 90% appear once; the ten largest clones hold around 5%. The CDR3 spans 10 residues. The germline V gene has CDR1 SGHNT and CDR2 YENEEA. The data were obtained in a study of blood T cell repertoires in COVID-19. At the level of the study: In each case, the material was cDNA or gDNA derived from T cells, B-cell-depleted T cells, or PBMCs.

Participants were placed into cohorts based on the clinical history they reported. Among Cohort 3 donors, those recovered had two negative PCRs, clearance, or symptom resolution. V is TRBV11-3 and J is TRBJ2-2, with TRBD2 as a possible D gene (6 bases). This clonotype was obtained from a woman in her fifties or sixties who had recovered from COVID-19. The sample was PBMCs or T cells enriched from blood (not recorded which). DNA for the CDR3: TGTGTCTGGCCGGGGGTTGAGCTGTTTTTT. Translating gives CVWPGVELFF.